This T cell receptor (beta chain) was identified during a study of blood T cell repertoires in COVID-19. As for the study in general: Spain, Italy and the United States supplied samples that represented acute and convalescent COVID-19.

J lost 0 bases, V lost 5 bases, and 12 bases had no gene match. The CDR3 runs to 18 residues. Per the germline V gene, CDR1 is SEHNR and CDR2 is FQNEAQ (reference sequence). The table lists this clone with a few counts. TCRdb's table, derived via immunoSEQ multiplex PCR, lists solely in-frame clones and lacks some. The sample holds around 150,000 clones, approximately 80% seen once. The source is a woman aged 55-70 years who had recovered from COVID-19. Sequencing input: PBMCs or T cells enriched from blood (not recorded which). The V and J genes are TRBV7-9 and TRBJ1-5; 8 nucleotides match TRBD1. The CDR3 bases are TGTGCCAGCAGCCACACGGGACAGGTATTCAATAGCAATCAGCCCCAGCATTTT. Translated: CASSHTGQVFNSNQPQHF.